Following are 8 T cell receptor beta chains from one sample sequenced in a study of cytomegalovirus exposure and HLA in healthy donors. Researchers ran the PCR with 60 Vbeta and 13 Jbeta primers. Produced via immunoSEQ multiplex PCR; TCRdb's table is partial and in-frame only. The sample records around 160,000 clones, 65% to 70% being singletons. The sequencing sample was made of PBMCs. These receptors were obtained from a woman under 30 in good health and CMV-seropositive.

The CDR3 DNA follows: TGTGCCAGTAGCGCGACAAGGGGTGAAGCTTTCTTT. It translates to CASSATRGEAFF. V is TRBV19 and J is TRBJ1-1, with D maybe TRBD1 (5 bases). The V end lost 6 bases, the J end lost 7 bases, and 12 bases lay between the germline ends. The V gene's germline CDR1 is LNHDA and CDR2 SQIVND (reference sequence). The CDR3 runs 12 residues.

The genes are TRBV4-1 and TRBJ1-1; TRBD1 aligns across 8 bases. CDR3 size: 14 residues. The J segment lost 10 bases and the V segment lost 4 bases, leaving 11 bases of the junction unmatched. CDR1 MGHRA and CDR2 YSYEKL come from the germline V gene. CDR3 DNA: TGCGCCAGCAGCCTTACTACTTTGGACAGGGTAGCTTTCTTT. The encoded protein is CASSLTTLDRVAFF.

The J gene is TRBJ1-2, the V gene TRBV7-8, with D tentatively TRBD1 (5 bases). Trimming removed 1 base from V and 2 bases from J, with 11 bases in between. This CDR3 comprises 15 residues. Germline lookup yields CDR1 SGHVS and CDR2 FQNEAQ. The CDR3 bases are TGTGCCAGCAGCTTAGGGCAGGGAGGAAACTATGGCTACACCTTC. This gives the protein CASSLGQGGNYGYTF.

J is TRBJ1-6 and V is TRBV6-5, with a tentative D call TRBD1 (5 bases). Trimming pared 0 bases from V and 10 bases from J, leaving 16 bases between. The CDR3 is made up of 16 amino acids. CDR1 and CDR2 from the germline V gene are MNHEY and SVGAGI. CDR3 DNA: TGTGCCAGCAGTTACTCCACGATTCGGGGGGAATCACCCCTCCACTTT. The encoded protein is CASSYSTIRGESPLHF.

V is TRBV4-1 and J is TRBJ1-2, with 9 nucleotides matching TRBD1. CDR3 length: 16 residues. Unmatched junction bases numbered 5, after V lost 1 base and J lost 2 bases. In germline, CDR1 is MGHRA, CDR2 YSYEKL. As DNA, the CDR3 is TGCGCCAGCAGCCAAGCTACCGGACAGGGGAACTATGGCTACACCTTC. It codes for CASSQATGQGNYGYTF.

The chain joins TRBV4-3 to TRBJ1-2, with D perhaps TRBD1 (5 bases). V was pared by 1 base and J by 8 bases, with 17 bases between. CDR1 is LGHNA, CDR2 YSLEER, per germline. The CDR3 runs 15 residues. This chain's CDR3 is CASSQVTGPPEGYTF. The CDR3 coding sequence is TGCGCCAGCAGCCAAGTAACAGGCCCCCCAGAAGGCTACACCTTC.

This clone has more than one count but fewer than ten. The rearrangement uses TRBV27 and TRBJ2-1, with 11 bases lining up with TRBD2. Per the germline V gene, CDR1 is MNHEY and CDR2 is SMNVEV (reference sequence). This CDR3 has 17 amino acids. J lost 1 base, V lost 5 bases, and 7 bases had no gene match. CDR3: CASSPGLAGVSYNEQFF. For the CDR3, the DNA is TGTGCCAGCAGTCCCGGACTAGCGGGTGTATCCTACAATGAGCAGTTCTTC.

The rearrangement uses TRBV30 and TRBJ1-5; D not resolved. This CDR3 contains 14 residues. Looked up from germline, CDR1 is GTSNPN and CDR2 is SVGIG (reference sequence). Deletions cut 0 bases from V and 2 bases from J, with 8 bases between. CDR3 residues: CAWSVTQGNQPQHF. CDR3 nucleotides: TGTGCCTGGAGTGTAACGCAGGGCAATCAGCCCCAGCATTTT.